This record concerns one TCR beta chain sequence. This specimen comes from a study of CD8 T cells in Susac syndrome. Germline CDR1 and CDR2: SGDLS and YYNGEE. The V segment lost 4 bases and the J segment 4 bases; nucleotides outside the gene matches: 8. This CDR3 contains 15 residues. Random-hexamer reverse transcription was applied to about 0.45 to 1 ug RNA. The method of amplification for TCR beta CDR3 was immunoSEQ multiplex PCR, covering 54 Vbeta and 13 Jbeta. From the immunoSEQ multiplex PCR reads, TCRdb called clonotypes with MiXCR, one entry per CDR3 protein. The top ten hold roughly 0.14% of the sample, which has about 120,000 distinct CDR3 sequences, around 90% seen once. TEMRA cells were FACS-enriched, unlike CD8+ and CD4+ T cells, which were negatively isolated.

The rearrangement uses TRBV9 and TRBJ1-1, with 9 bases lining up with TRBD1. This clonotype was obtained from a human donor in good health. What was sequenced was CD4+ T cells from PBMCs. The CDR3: CASSPYRDRATEAFF. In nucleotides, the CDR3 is TGTGCCAGCAGCCCCTACCGGGACAGGGCCACTGAAGCTTTCTTT.